This T cell receptor (beta chain) was identified in a study of blood T cell repertoires in COVID-19. Study-wide context: Samples came from the United States, Italy and Spain, spanning acute and convalescent COVID-19. From T cells, B-cell-depleted T cells, or PBMCs came the material, which was cDNA or gDNA.

As processed by the authors: Nucleated cell counts were estimated from reference gene primer amplification. Repertoires were generated with immunoSEQ multiplex PCR, while TCRdb's copy carries only in-frame clones and drops some. That table supplies the V and J calls and clone size; D and trimming were determined from the DNA. The table shows around 70,000 clones, with around 78% occurring only once. The clonotype comes from a human donor in a cohort sampled during active COVID-19. The sample was peripheral blood.

The CDR3 loop reads CASSHGGSYEQYF. In DNA form, the CDR3 reads TGTGCCAGCAGCCACGGGGGGTCCTACGAGCAGTACTTC. The gene calls are TRBV7-8 and TRBJ2-7, with TRBD2 identical over 7 bases. The CDR3 is 13 residues long. V lost 5 bases to trimming and J lost 1 base; unmatched junction nucleotides: 2. Germline V CDR1 and CDR2: SGHVS, FQNEAQ.